This T cell receptor beta chain was identified during a study of regulatory T cells in long-lasting Graves disease. Study-wide results and limits: Possibly, accuracy suffered from the small sample size.

Time point indicated: persistent/refractory GD, antithyroid drugs over 5 years with positive TRAb. There was RNA extracted from PBMCs, and the TCR library was made from it. Around 8.2 milliliters of peripheral blood went into EDTA tubes. Of note for this clonotype: Its antigen remains unknown.

TCR beta libraries were built with iRepertoire HTBI primers and Arm-PCR of CDR3 regions. TCRdb used MiXCR to reprocess the multiplex PCR reads, holding one entry per CDR3 protein. The sample records about 460,000 distinct CDR3 sequences, 22% being singletons. The specimen comprised peripheral blood mononuclear cells (PBMCs), sampled when the disease was refractory, from a patient treated with antithyroid drugs. This clonotype originated in a female donor with Graves disease.

In nucleotides, the CDR3 is TGTGCCAGCAGCCCAGACGGGGGAGGGGTGGGGGGCTATGGCTACACCTTC. Translating it yields CASSPDGGGVGGYGYTF. The chain is built from TRBV7-8 and TRBJ1-2; D perhaps matches TRBD1 (5 bases). This CDR3 is 17 amino acids long. The V gene lost 5 bases and the J gene lost 4 bases, with 23 bases spanning the gap. Germline CDR1 reads SGHVS; CDR2 reads FQNEAQ.